This TCR beta chain was profiled in a study of molecular identifiers for immune sequencing clone quantification. Study conclusions and caveats: Over 99% of CMV-specific effector molecules, but under 1% of naive ones, were in clones above 20 copies. Spiked TCR RNA from one Jurkat cell reportedly showed up when mixed among roughly 1 million naive cells.

Sorting recovered naive CD8 T cells on a CD8+CD4-CCR7+CD45RA+ profile. Germline assignment: CDR1 SGHRS and CDR2 YFSETQ. Trimming left V 7 bases short and J 7 bases short, with 30 bases between. This CDR3 region has 17 residues. This clonotype was seen at least ten times. Its antigen is currently unknown. TCRdb re-derived calls from the PCR reads in MiXCR, one entry per CDR3 protein. The table includes about 640,000 distinct CDR3 sequences, 15% to 20% detected once. The source material was naive CD8+ T cells from blood, with Jurkat cell RNA spiked in. This sample's subset: FACS-sorted CD8+CD4-CCR7+CD45RA+ naive T cells. The V and J genes are TRBV5-1 and TRBJ2-7, with D tentatively TRBD2 (6 bases). This TCR was recovered from a human donor in good health. Some libraries in this study had Jurkat cell RNA spiked in. The CDR3 region has the DNA TGCGCCAGCTCTGAGTCGTGGGGGGACGATATATCTGAAGAGCAGTACTTC. This codes for CASSESWGDDISEEQYF. Full variable domain (outside the CDR3, taken from reference TRBV5-1 and TRBJ2-7): KAGVTQTPRYLIKTRGQQVTLSCSPISGHRSVSWYQQTPGQGLQFLFEYFSETQRNKGNFPGRFSGRQFSNSRSEMNVSTLELGDSALYLCASSESWGDDISEEQYFGPGTRLTVT.